This TCR beta chain emerged from a study of sequential checkpoint blockade in melanoma. Study-wide context: Patients were randomized 1:1 to nivolumab-then-ipilimumab or ipilimumab-then-nivolumab first-line. TCRbeta immunosequencing was performed on DNA from more than 75 pretreatment melanoma tumor samples. After both sequences, patients received maintenance nivolumab.

V was pared by 6 bases and J by 5 bases, with 17 bases between. Germline CDR1 and CDR2: SGHNT and YENEEA. The length of the CDR3 is 14 residues. Noted treatment: randomized to nivolumab then ipilimumab (arm A) or the reverse (arm B). This clone was seen only a few times. Only in-frame clones appear in the TCRdb table, and some are missing; sequencing was by immunoSEQ multiplex PCR. The sample lists fewer than 15,000 clones; roughly 23% were seen once. V gene TRBV11-3 combines with J gene TRBJ2-7, with TRBD2 as a possible D gene (6 bases). The source material was tumor tissue (inferred from file names), sampled from a patient given nivolumab and ipilimumab in sequence. The receptor was isolated from a human donor with melanoma. The CDR3 DNA is TGTGCCAGCAGTTTCTCGGCGGGGTTGAACGAGCAGTACTTC. It translates to CASSFSAGLNEQYF.